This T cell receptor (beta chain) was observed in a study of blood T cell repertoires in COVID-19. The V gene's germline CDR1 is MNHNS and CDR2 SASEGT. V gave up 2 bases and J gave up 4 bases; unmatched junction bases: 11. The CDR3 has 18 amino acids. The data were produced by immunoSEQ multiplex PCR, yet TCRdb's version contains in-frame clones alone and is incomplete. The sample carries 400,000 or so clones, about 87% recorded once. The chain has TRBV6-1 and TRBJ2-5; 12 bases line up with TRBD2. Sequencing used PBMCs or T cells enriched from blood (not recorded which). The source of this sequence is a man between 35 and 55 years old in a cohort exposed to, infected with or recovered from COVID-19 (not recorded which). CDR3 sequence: CASSETGLAGFFGETQYF. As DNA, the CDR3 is TGTGCCAGCAGTGAAACCGGACTAGCGGGATTTTTCGGAGAGACCCAGTACTTC.